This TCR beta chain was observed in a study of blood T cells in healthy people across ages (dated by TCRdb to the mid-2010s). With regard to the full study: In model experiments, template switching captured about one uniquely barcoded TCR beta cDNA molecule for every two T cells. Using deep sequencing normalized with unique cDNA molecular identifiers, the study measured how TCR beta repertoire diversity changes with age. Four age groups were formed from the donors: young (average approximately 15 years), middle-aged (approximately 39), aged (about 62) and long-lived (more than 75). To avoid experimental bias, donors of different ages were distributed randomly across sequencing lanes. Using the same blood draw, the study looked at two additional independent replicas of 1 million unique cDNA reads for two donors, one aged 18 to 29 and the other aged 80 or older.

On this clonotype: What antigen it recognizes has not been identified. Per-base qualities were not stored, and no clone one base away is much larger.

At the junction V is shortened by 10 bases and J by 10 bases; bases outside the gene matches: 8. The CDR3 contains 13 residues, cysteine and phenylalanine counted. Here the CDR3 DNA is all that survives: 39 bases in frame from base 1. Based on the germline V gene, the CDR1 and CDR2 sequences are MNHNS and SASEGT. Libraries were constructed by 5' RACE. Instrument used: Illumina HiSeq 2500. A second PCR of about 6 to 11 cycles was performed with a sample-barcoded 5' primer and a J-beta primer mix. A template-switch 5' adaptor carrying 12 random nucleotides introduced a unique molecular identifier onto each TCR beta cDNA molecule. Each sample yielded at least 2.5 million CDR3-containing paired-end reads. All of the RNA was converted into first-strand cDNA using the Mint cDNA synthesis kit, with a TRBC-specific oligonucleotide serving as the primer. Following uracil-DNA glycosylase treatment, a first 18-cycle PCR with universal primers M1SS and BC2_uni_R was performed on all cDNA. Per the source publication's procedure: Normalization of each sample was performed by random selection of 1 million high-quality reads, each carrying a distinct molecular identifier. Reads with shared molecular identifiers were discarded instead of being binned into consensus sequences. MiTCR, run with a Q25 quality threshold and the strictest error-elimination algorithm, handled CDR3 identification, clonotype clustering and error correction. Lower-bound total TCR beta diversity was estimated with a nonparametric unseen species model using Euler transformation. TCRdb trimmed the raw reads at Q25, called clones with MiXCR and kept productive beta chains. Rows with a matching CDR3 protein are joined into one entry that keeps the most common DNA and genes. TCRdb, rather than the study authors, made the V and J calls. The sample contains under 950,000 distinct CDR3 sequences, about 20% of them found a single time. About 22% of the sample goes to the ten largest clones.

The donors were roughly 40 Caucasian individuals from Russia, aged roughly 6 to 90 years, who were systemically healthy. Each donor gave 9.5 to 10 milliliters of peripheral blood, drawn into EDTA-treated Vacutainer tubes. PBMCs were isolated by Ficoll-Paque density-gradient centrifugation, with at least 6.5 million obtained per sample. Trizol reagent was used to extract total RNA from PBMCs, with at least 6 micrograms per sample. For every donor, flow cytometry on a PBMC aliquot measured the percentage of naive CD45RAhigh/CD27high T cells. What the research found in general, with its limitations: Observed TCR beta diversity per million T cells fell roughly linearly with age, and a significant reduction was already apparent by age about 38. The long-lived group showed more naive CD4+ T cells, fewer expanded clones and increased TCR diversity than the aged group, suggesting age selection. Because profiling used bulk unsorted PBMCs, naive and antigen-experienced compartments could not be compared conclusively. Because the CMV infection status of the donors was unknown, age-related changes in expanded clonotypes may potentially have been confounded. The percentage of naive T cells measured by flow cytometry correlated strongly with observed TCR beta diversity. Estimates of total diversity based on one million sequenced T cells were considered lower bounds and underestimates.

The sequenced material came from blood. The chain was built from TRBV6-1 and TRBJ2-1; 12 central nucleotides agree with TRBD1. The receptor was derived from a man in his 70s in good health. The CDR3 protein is CATVGQGAREQFF. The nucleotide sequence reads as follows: TGTGCCACCGTGGGACAGGGGGCCCGCGAGCAGTTCTTC.